The source of this T cell receptor (beta chain) is a study of blood T cells in healthy people across ages. Caucasian individuals from Russia who were healthy and aged roughly 6 to 90 acted as donors. Every donor provided around 9.5 milliliters of peripheral blood. CDR3 length: 12 residues. Germline values: CDR1 DFQATT, CDR2 SNEGSKA (reference sequence). A sample-barcoded 5' primer and a J-beta primer mix were used in a second PCR of about 7 to 11 cycles. Through a template-switch adaptor with 12 random nucleotides, each cDNA molecule received a tag. MiXCR was run by TCRdb on the 5' RACE reads, yielding one entry per CDR3 protein. The table records about 1.8 million distinct CDR3 sequences, approximately 50% of them present only once.

Sequencing was performed on blood. This chain connects TRBV20-1 to TRBJ2-4, with D possibly being TRBD1 (6 bases). The J call may be faulty, since TRBJ2-7 better matches the DNA end. The TCR sequence derives from a woman aged 40-49 years in good health. CDR3: CSPRTDTYEQYF. CDR3 DNA: TGCAGTCCACGGACAGATACCTACGAGCAGTACTTC.